What follows are 8 T cell receptor beta chains derived from one specimen sequenced in a study of CD4 T cells in relation to SARS-CoV-2 and coronaviruses. Data came from immunoSEQ multiplex PCR; TCRdb stores just in-frame clones and leaves some out. Among 41,000 or so clones listed, 82% were seen once. Antigens of these TCRs are unknown. Sequenced input: naive CD4+ T cells from PBMCs, cultured in vitro. Subset here: naive CD4+ T cells isolated by negative enrichment. The receptors were sampled from an adult with COVID-19.

V is TRBV25-1 and J is TRBJ1-2, with D possibly being TRBD1 (6 bases). CDR1 is MGHDK, CDR2 SYGVNS, per germline. V was cut by 7 bases and J by 3 bases, with 15 bases left in between. This CDR3 is built from 14 residues. The CDR3 DNA sequence: TGTGCCAGCACCTACGGAGGGGGGGACTATGGCTACACCTTC. Its translation is CASTYGGGDYGYTF.

The rearrangement uses TRBV6-2 or TRBV6-3 and TRBJ2-1; a possible D gene is TRBD2 (5 bases). The CDR3 loop spans 17 amino acids. Germline-derived CDR1 and CDR2 are MNHEY and SVGEGT. Trimming pared 4 bases from V and 0 bases from J, leaving 16 bases between. CDR3 sequence reads: CASSSPSTTSSYNEQFF. CDR3 coding DNA: TGTGCCAGCAGTTCCCCCTCGACTACCAGCTCCTACAATGAGCAGTTCTTC.

The chain uses TRBV19 and TRBJ1-5; no reliable D call. This CDR3 contains 12 residues. Trimming took 6 bases from V and 7 from J, leaving 10 bases between them. Germline V lookup: CDR1 LNHDA, CDR2 SQIVND (reference sequence). The CDR3 here is CASSLKDQPQHF. The CDR3 region has the DNA TGTGCCAGTAGCTTGAAGGACCAGCCCCAGCATTTT.

The chain has TRBV5-1 and TRBJ2-7; TRBD2 is a possible D gene (5 bases). CDR1 SGHRS and CDR2 YFSETQ come from the germline V gene. The CDR3 loop spans 15 amino acids. V was clipped by 2 bases and J by 0 bases, with 12 bases between them. CDR3 amino acids: CASSFGLKNSYEQYF. The CDR3 DNA reads as TGCGCCAGCAGCTTTGGACTGAAGAACTCCTACGAGCAGTACTTC.

The chain has TRBV5-4 and TRBJ1-2, with TRBD1 matching over 8 bases. The CDR3 spans 15 residues. The trim removed 5 bases at V and 1 base at J, leaving 7 bases unmatched. Germline V gene sequence: CDR1 SGHNT, CDR2 YYREEE (reference sequence). The CDR3 DNA sequence: TGTGCCAGCAGATGGGGGACAGGCCTTAACTATGGCTACACCTTC. Protein product: CASRWGTGLNYGYTF.

The chain couples TRBV2 to TRBJ1-1, with 7 bases identical to TRBD1. The CDR3 runs 16 residues. Losses at the gene ends were 6 bases for V and 0 bases for J; bases not matched to a gene: 10. Germline CDR1 reads SNHLY; CDR2 reads FYNNEI. CDR3 nucleotides: TGTGCCAGCAGGAAGAGGGACAGCGGAATGAACACTGAAGCTTTCTTT. Its translation: CASRKRDSGMNTEAFF.

The chain carries TRBV4-1 and TRBJ2-1, with 7 positions matching TRBD2. J lost 3 bases, V lost 4 bases, and 6 bases had no gene match. Looked up from germline, CDR1 is MGHRA and CDR2 is YSYEKL. There are 15 residues in the CDR3. The CDR3 protein is CASSPSQRGYNEQFF. The CDR3 nucleotides read TGCGCCAGCAGCCCGAGCCAGCGGGGCTACAATGAGCAGTTCTTC.

This chain joins TRBV27 and TRBJ2-2; 9 bases match TRBD2. V lost 2 bases and J lost 2; bases outside the gene matches: 6. The CDR3 consists of 17 residues. Germline V gene lookup returns CDR1 MNHEY and CDR2 SMNVEV (reference sequence). DNA for the CDR3: TGTGCCAGCAGTTTAGTGCGGGAGGGCCCCAACACCGGGGAGCTGTTTTTT. Translated, it gives CASSLVREGPNTGELFF.